The T cell receptor beta chain under discussion was sequenced for a study of T cell changes during pregnancy in multiple sclerosis. Libraries were prepared by immunoSEQ multiplex PCR; TCRdb keeps only in-frame clonotypes and omits some of them. The sample consists of 85,000 to 90,000 clones, roughly 94% of them appearing once. The ends were cut back, 9 bases at V and 4 bases at J, with 12 bases in the middle. Looked up from germline, CDR1 is LNHDA and CDR2 is SQIVND (reference sequence). The CDR3 has 12 amino acids. Sequencing was performed on peripheral blood, taken after pregnancy. The gene calls are TRBV19 and TRBJ2-5; D is ambiguous. The receptor was isolated from a female donor in good health, enrolled as a control in a pregnancy study. The CDR3 DNA follows: TGTGCCAGCAAGGATTGGGCAGAGACCCAGTACTTC. Translation gives CASKDWAETQYF.